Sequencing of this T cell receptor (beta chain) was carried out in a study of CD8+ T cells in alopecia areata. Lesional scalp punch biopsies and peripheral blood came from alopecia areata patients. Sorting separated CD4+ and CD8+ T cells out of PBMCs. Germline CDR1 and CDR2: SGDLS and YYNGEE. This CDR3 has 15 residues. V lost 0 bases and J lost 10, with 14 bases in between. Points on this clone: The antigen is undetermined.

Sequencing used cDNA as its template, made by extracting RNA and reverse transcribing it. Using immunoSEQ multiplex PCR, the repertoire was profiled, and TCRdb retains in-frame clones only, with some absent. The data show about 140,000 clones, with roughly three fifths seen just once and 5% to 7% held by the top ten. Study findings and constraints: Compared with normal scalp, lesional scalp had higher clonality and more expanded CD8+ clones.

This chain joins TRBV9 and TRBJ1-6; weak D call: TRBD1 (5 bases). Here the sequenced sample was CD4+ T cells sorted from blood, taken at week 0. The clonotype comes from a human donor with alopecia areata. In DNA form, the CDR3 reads TGTGCCAGCAGCGTAGAGTGGCAGGGTCGGTCACCCCTCCACTTT. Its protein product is CASSVEWQGRSPLHF.